The sequence of this T cell receptor (beta chain) was determined in a study of T cell responses to AZD1222 COVID-19 vaccine. This clone came up once. Its antigen is not known. This CDR3 is built from 14 residues. Germline CDR1 and CDR2: DFQATT and SNEGSKA (reference sequence). Trimming pared 3 bases from V and 4 bases from J, leaving 13 bases between. Some clones are missing from TCRdb's copy, which holds only in-frame ones; the method was immunoSEQ multiplex PCR. This table holds roughly 80,000 clones, roughly 90% found once. The study, taken as a whole, reports: It was only a handful of AZD1222 recipients who were seropositive at baseline. Repertoire sampling occurred only after the peak T cell response.

Sample: peripheral blood, taken on day 0 of AZD1222 vaccination. This rearrangement joins TRBV20-1 to TRBJ2-1; D gene uncertain. The receptor was isolated from an adult in good health. The CDR3 loop is CSASESRDYNEQFF. The CDR3 DNA reads as TGCAGTGCTAGTGAGTCCAGAGATTACAATGAGCAGTTCTTC.